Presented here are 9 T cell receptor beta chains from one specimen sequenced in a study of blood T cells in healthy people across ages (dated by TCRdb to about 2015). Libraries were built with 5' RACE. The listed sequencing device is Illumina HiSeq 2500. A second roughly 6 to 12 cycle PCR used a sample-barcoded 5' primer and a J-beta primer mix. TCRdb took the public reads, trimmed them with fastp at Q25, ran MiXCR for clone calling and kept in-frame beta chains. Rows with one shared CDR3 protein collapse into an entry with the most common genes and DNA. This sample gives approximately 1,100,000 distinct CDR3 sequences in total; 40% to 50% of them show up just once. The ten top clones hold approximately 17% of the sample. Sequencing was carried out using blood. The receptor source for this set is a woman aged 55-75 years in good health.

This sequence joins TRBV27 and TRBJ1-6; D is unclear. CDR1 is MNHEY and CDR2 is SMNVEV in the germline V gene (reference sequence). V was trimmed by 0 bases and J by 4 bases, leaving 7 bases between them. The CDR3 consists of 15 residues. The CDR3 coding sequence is TGTGCCAGCAGTTTATCCCAGGTGTATAATTCACCCCTCCACTTT. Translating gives CASSLSQVYNSPLHF.

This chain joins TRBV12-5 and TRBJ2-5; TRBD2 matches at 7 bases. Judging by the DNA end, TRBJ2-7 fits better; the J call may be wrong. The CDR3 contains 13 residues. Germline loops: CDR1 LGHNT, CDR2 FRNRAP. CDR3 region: CASGLGLAPEQYF. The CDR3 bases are TGTGCTAGTGGTTTGGGACTAGCCCCCGAGCAGTACTTC.

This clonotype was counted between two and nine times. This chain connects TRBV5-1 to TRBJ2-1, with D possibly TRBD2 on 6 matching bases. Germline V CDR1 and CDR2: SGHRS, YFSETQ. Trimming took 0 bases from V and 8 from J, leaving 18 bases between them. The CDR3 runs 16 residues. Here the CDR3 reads CASSLASGVDGDEQFF. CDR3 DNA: TGCGCCAGCAGCTTGGCTTCGGGAGTGGATGGGGATGAGCAGTTCTTC.

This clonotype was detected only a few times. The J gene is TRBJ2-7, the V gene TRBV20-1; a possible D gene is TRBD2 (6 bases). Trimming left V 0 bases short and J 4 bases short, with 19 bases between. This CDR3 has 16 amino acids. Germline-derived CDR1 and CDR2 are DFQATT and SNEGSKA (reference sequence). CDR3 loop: CSARDFAGLGLYEQYF. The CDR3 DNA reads TGCAGTGCTAGAGATTTCGCGGGATTAGGCCTATACGAGCAGTACTTC.

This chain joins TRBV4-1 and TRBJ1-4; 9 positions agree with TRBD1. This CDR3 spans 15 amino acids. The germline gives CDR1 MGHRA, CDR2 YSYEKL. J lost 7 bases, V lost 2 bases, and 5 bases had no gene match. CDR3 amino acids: CASSQSGTGSEKLFF. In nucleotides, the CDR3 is TGCGCCAGCAGCCAATCTGGGACAGGGAGTGAAAAACTGTTTTTT.

CDR3 coding DNA: TGTGCCAGCAGCTTAGCAGCGGGAGAGGGTGAGACCCAGTACTTC. Its translation is CASSLAAGEGETQYF. The chain has TRBV7-7 and TRBJ2-5, with 8 nucleotides matching TRBD2. This CDR3 is built from 15 residues. J was trimmed by 5 bases and V by 0 bases; bases with no gene match: 5. Germline V gene sequence: CDR1 SSHAT, CDR2 FNYEAQ (reference sequence).

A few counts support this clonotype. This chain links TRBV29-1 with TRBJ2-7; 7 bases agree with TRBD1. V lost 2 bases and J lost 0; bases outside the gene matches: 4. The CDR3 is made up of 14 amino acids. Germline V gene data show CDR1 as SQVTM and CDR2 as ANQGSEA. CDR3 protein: CSVERTGLSYEQYF. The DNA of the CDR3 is TGCAGCGTTGAAAGGACAGGCCTCTCCTACGAGCAGTACTTC.

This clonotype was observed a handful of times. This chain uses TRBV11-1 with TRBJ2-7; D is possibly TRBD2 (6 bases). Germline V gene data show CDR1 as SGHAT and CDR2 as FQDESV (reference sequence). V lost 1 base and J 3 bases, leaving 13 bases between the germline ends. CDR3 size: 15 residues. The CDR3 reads CASSLVPRGIYEQYF. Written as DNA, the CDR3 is TGTGCCAGCAGCTTAGTTCCGCGGGGAATCTACGAGCAGTACTTC.

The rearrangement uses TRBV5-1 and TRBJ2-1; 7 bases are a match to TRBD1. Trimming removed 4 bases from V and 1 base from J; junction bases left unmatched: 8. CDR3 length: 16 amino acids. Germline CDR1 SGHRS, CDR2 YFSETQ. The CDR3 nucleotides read TGCGCCAGCAGCACACTGGGACAGCCATCCTACAATGAGCAGTTCTTC. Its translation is CASSTLGQPSYNEQFF.